One and the same sample provided the 17 T cell receptor beta chains below, sequenced in a study of cytomegalovirus exposure and HLA in healthy donors. This PCR relied on a set of 60 Vbeta primers and 13 Jbeta primers. The table came from immunoSEQ multiplex PCR; TCRdb's copy has only in-frame clones and leaves some out. The sample contains about 150,000 clones, roughly 70% of which appear only once. Specimen: PBMCs. These TCRs come from a man aged 25-45 years in good health and CMV-seronegative.

This chain connects TRBV7-9 to TRBJ2-5, with D hard to call. The germline V and J ends were trimmed by 4 bases and 9 bases, with 9 bases remaining between them. Germline loops: CDR1 SEHNR, CDR2 FQNEAQ (reference sequence). This CDR3 region has 11 residues. CDR3 nucleotide sequence: TGTGCCAGCAGCTCGTCGGCGGCCCAGTACTTC. It codes for CASSSSAAQYF.

V and J are TRBV5-1 and TRBJ2-2, with D perhaps TRBD2 (6 bases). CDR1 and CDR2 from the germline V gene are SGHRS and YFSETQ. There are 13 residues in the CDR3. Trimming took 3 bases from V and 5 from J, leaving 8 bases between them. The CDR3 nucleotides read TGCGCCAGCAGCTCCCGGGAGACCGGGGAGCTGTTTTTT. Translation: CASSSRETGELFF.

This chain connects TRBV7-2 to TRBJ1-4; no clear D. Germline CDR1 and CDR2: SGHTA and FQGNSA. The CDR3 runs 14 residues. V was clipped by 3 bases and J by 4 bases, with 9 bases between them. The CDR3 is CASSFSGINEKLFF. The DNA of the CDR3 is TGTGCCAGCAGCTTCAGCGGAATTAATGAAAAACTGTTTTTT.

V usage is TRBV29-1 and J usage is TRBJ1-2; tentative D call: TRBD1 (6 bases). The CDR3 extends over 17 amino acids. With 0 bases removed from V and 4 bases from J, the gap between germline ends came to 21 bases. Germline CDR1 and CDR2: SQVTM and ANQGSEA. For the CDR3, the DNA is TGCAGCGTTGAAGAAGTGGCCGCGGGGGCTCTAGGCTATGGCTACACCTTC. It yields the protein CSVEEVAAGALGYGYTF. The whole variable domain, filled in from reference TRBV29-1 and TRBJ1-2, reads SAVISQKPSRDICQRGTSLTIQCQVDSQVTMMFWYRQQPGQSLTLIATANQGSEATYESGFVIDKFPISRPNLTFSTLTVSNMSPEDSSIYLCSVEEVAAGALGYGYTFGSGTRLTVV.

This clone appeared a single time. DNA of the CDR3: TGTGCCTGGAGTGTACGCGACAGTGGAGGCAATCAGCCCCAGCATTTT. It codes for CAWSVRDSGGNQPQHF. The chain recombines TRBV30 with TRBJ1-5, with a possible D match to TRBD1 (5 bases). Trimming pared 0 bases from V and 2 bases from J, leaving 14 bases between. Per the germline V gene, CDR1 is GTSNPN and CDR2 is SVGIG (reference sequence). The CDR3 has 16 amino acids.

In the case of this clone: Other DNA variants within this sample encode the same CDR3. CDR3 loop: CASSLRGNEQFF. The CDR3 coding sequence is TGTGCCAGCAGTTTAAGGGGAAATGAGCAGTTCTTC. This chain links TRBV27 with TRBJ2-1, with D perhaps TRBD1 (5 bases). V lost 2 bases, J lost 7 bases, and 6 bases lay in between. From germline, CDR1 is MNHEY and CDR2 SMNVEV (reference sequence). The CDR3 is 12 residues long.

This rearrangement joins TRBV5-1 to TRBJ1-2; the D gene is possibly TRBD1 (6 bases). Germline CDR1 reads SGHRS; CDR2 reads YFSETQ. This CDR3 spans 15 amino acids. Trimming pared 0 bases from V and 13 bases from J, leaving 22 bases between. This CDR3 is CASSLGNAQGRPITF. CDR3 bases: TGCGCCAGCAGCTTGGGTAACGCACAGGGTAGGCCGATCACCTTC.

In its sample, this clone was seen many times. The chain carries TRBV10-1 and TRBJ2-2; maybe TRBD1 (5 bases). CDR1 WNHNN and CDR2 SYGVQD come from the germline V gene (reference sequence). The CDR3 loop spans 11 amino acids. V lost 8 bases to trimming and J lost 6 bases, with 7 bases between them. Written as DNA, the CDR3 is TGCGCCAGCGCAGGGTCCGGGGAGCTGTTTTTT. Amino acids: CASAGSGELFF.

The chain carries TRBV11-2 and TRBJ1-2, with a weak D call TRBD1 (5 bases). There are 14 residues in the CDR3. The germline V gene encodes CDR1 SGHAT and CDR2 FQNNGV. V shed 0 bases and J shed 7 bases, with 12 bases lying between them. DNA for the CDR3: TGTGCCAGCAGCTTAGAGTTCCAGGGTGGTGGCTACACCTTC. This sequence encodes CASSLEFQGGGYTF.

This sequence joins TRBV10-3 and TRBJ1-2; 9 bases line up with TRBD1. CDR1 and CDR2 from the germline V gene are ENHRY and SYGVKD. The CDR3 runs 13 residues. V lost 7 bases, J lost 14 bases, and 14 bases stayed unmatched. The CDR3: CAINPRDRERLTF. The CDR3 coding sequence is TGTGCCATCAATCCCCGGGACAGGGAGCGTTTGACCTTC.

The rearrangement uses TRBV5-1 and TRBJ1-2, with D possibly being TRBD1 (6 bases). This CDR3 has 13 residues. The V gene's germline CDR1 is SGHRS and CDR2 YFSETQ. Trimming stripped 3 bases from V and 3 bases from J, with 9 bases between. The chain's CDR3 is CASSYEGDYGYTF. CDR3 nucleotides: TGCGCCAGCAGCTATGAGGGGGACTATGGCTACACCTTC.

The chain couples TRBV5-1 to TRBJ1-1; D unresolved. The CDR3 consists of 12 residues. Deletions cut 5 bases from V and 1 base from J, with 6 bases between. Germline V gene sequence: CDR1 SGHRS, CDR2 YFSETQ. CDR3 sequence reads: CASRTGNTEAFF. The CDR3 DNA reads TGCGCCAGCAGGACGGGGAACACTGAAGCTTTCTTT.

The chain has TRBV6-1 and TRBJ2-2; D may be TRBD1 (5 bases). In germline, CDR1 is MNHNS, CDR2 SASEGT. Trimming stripped 2 bases from V and 6 bases from J, with 16 bases between. The CDR3 totals 16 residues. The CDR3 sequence is CASSERQLKTAGELFF. The CDR3 bases are TGTGCCAGCAGTGAAAGACAGCTGAAGACGGCCGGGGAGCTGTTTTTT.

This chain links TRBV7-8 with TRBJ2-3; tentatively, D is TRBD2 (5 bases). Deletions cut 6 bases from V and 5 bases from J, with 9 bases between. The CDR3 loop spans 12 amino acids. Germline CDR1 is SGHVS and CDR2 is FQNEAQ. DNA for the CDR3: TGTGCCAGCAGAGAAGAGGGAGATACGCAGTATTTT. Amino acids: CASREEGDTQYF.

This clone occurred a few times. The sample holds other DNA sequences that translate to the same CDR3. This rearrangement joins TRBV5-4 to TRBJ2-3; TRBD2 aligns across 9 bases. V shed 4 bases and J 0 bases; nucleotides not matched to a gene: 6. The CDR3 sequence is 16 residues long. Germline V gene lookup returns CDR1 SGHNT and CDR2 YYREEE (reference sequence). CDR3 bases: TGTGCCAGCAGCCGCGGGCTAGCGGGGAGCACAGATACGCAGTATTTT. This codes for CASSRGLAGSTDTQYF.

This chain connects TRBV28 to TRBJ1-1, with D unclear. Germline V lookup: CDR1 MDHEN, CDR2 SYDVKM. The CDR3 spans 12 residues. V was cut by 6 bases and J by 3 bases, with 8 bases left in between. The CDR3 sequence: CASSPLYTEAFF. The CDR3 nucleotides read TGTGCCAGCAGCCCGTTATACACTGAAGCTTTCTTT.

V and J are TRBV5-4 and TRBJ2-1; tentatively, D is TRBD2 (6 bases). This CDR3 has 12 residues. The V end lost 0 bases, the J end lost 8 bases, and 6 bases lay between the germline ends. Germline lookup yields CDR1 SGHNT and CDR2 YYREEE (reference sequence). CDR3 amino acids: CASSLGGDEQFF. DNA of the CDR3: TGTGCCAGCAGCTTGGGCGGGGATGAGCAGTTCTTC.